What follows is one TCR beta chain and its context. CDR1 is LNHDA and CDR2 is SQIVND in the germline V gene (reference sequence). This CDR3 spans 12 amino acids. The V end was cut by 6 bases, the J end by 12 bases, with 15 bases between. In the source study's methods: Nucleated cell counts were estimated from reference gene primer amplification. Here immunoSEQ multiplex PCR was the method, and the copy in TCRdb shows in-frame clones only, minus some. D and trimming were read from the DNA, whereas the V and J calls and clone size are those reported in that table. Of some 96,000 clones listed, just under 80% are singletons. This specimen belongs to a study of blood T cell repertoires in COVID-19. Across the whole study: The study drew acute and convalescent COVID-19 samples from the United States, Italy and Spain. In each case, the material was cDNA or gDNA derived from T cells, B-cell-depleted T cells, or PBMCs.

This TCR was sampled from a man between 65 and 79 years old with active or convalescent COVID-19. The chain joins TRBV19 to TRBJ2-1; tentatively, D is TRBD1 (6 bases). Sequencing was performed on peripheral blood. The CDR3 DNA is TGTGCCAGTAGCGTTGGACAGCGAGGGCAGTTCTTC. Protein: CASSVGQRGQFF.